The text below deals with one TCR beta chain. Its target is unknown. It was with 60 Vbeta and 13 Jbeta primers that the PCR ran. In the original processing: As a later analysis found, there were tens of millions of unique TCR beta chains, of which roughly 11 million were shared. Profiling relied on immunoSEQ multiplex PCR, and the TCRdb table lists in-frame clones only, not all of them. The DNA was the basis for D and trimming; V, J and clone size are from that table. Here the sample spans approximately 160,000 clones, roughly 75% being singletons. This entry is derived from a study of cytomegalovirus exposure and HLA in healthy donors. Trimming took 3 bases from V and 4 from J, leaving 13 bases between them. The germline gives CDR1 LNHDA, CDR2 SQIVND (reference sequence). The CDR3 consists of 16 residues. General study findings and limits: Later, an analysis showed that TCR beta chains associated with HLA were more clonally expanded than others that were equally common. The authors later linked a missense DCLRE1C variant to TCR beta V- and J-gene trimming. Some V segments (TRBV6-2 and TRBV6-3 among them) were excluded as indistinguishable.

This TCR derives from a man between 18 and 29 years old in good health and CMV-seronegative. The chain carries TRBV19 and TRBJ2-6, with D possibly being TRBD1 (5 bases). Source material: PBMCs. The DNA for the CDR3 is TGTGCCAGTAGTATCTTCGGGTGGACAGGGGCCAACGTCCTGACTTTC. It encodes CASSIFGWTGANVLTF.